This T cell receptor beta chain appears in the sequencing data of a study of beta chain features in type 1 diabetes. General study results and limits: Among patients, naive, central memory and Treg TCRB repertoires appeared more similar than among healthy donors. In every one of the four CD4+ subsets, TCRB CDR3s were moderately but significantly shorter in Type 1 diabetes patients.

Based on CD45RO/CCR7/CD25/CD127/CD95/CD27, CD4+ regulatory, stem cell-like memory, naive and central memory cells were sorted. Concerning this clone itself: Its specificity is unknown.

Per germline, CDR1 MDHEN and CDR2 SYDVKM. With 2 bases clipped from V and 3 bases from J, the junction kept 6 bases outside the gene matches. This CDR3 has 15 residues. The investigators reverse transcribed all of the isolated RNA, so they sequenced expressed TCRB transcripts. Profiling relied on immunoSEQ multiplex PCR, and the TCRdb table lists in-frame clones only, not all of them. The sample gives some 45,000 clones, roughly 68% of which show up once; more than 2% is in the top ten. This TCR was recovered from a woman under 30 with type 1 diabetes. Sample: Tregs from blood. The chain joins TRBV28 to TRBJ2-7; 8 bases are shared with TRBD1. The CDR3 region has the DNA TGTGCCAGCAGTTTAATGGACAGGGATTTCTACGAGCAGTACTTC. Encoded protein: CASSLMDRDFYEQYF.